Here is one T cell receptor beta chain with its context. Antigen: not known. A much larger clone lies a single base off, so this may be a read error. The data originate from a study of spatial heterogeneity in lung cancer. General study results and limits: How many expanded intratumoral alpha and beta TCRs were present tracked the tumor mutation count, which was a count of nonsynonymous mutations.

Looked up from germline, CDR1 is SGDLS and CDR2 is YYNGEE. The CDR3 is made up of 17 amino acids. V lost 0 bases to trimming and J lost 4 bases, with 16 bases between them. Via MiXCR, TCRdb re-called the 5' RACE reads, giving one row per CDR3 protein. Of approximately 3,000 distinct CDR3 sequences in the sample, approximately 12% were seen once. Time point in this sample: sample taken at primary tumor resection. This TCR was sampled from a male donor with early-stage non-small cell lung cancer. The chain is built from TRBV9 and TRBJ2-2, with a weak D call TRBD2 (6 bases). The starting material was lung tumor tissue, obtained at surgery. CDR3 in amino acids: CASSVVGGSWSTGELFF. In DNA, the CDR3 is TGTGCCAGCAGCGTAGTTGGGGGGAGTTGGAGCACCGGGGAGCTGTTTTTT.